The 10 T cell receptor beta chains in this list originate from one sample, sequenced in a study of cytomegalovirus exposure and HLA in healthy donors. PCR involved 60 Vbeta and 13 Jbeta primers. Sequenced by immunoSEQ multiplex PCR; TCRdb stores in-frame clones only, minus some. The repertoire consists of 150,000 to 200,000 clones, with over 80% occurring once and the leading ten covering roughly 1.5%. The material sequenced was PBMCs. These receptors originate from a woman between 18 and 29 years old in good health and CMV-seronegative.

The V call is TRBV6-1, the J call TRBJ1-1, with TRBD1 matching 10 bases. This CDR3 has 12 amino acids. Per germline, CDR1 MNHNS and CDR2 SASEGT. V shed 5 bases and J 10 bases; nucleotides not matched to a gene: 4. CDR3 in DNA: TGTGCCAGCAGTCCGGGACAGGGGAGAGCTTTCTTT. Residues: CASSPGQGRAFF.

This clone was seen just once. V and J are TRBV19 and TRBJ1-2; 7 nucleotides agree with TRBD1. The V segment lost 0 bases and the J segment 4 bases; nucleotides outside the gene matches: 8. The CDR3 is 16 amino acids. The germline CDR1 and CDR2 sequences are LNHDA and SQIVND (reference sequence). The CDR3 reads CASSIDNRGYGYGYTF. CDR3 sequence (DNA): TGTGCCAGTAGTATAGATAACAGGGGATACGGCTATGGCTACACCTTC.

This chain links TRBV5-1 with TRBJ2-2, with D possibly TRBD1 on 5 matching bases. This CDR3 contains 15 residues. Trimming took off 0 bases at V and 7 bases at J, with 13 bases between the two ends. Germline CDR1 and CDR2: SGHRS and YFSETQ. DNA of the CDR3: TGCGCCAGCAGCTTGGTAGGGTCCCAGGGCGGGGAGCTGTTTTTT. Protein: CASSLVGSQGGELFF.

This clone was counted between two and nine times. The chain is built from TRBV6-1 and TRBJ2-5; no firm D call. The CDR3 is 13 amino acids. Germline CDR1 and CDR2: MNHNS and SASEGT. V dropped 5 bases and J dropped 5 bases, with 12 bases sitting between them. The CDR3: CASSLNSRETQYF. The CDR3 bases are TGTGCCAGCAGTCTAAATTCACGCGAGACCCAGTACTTC.

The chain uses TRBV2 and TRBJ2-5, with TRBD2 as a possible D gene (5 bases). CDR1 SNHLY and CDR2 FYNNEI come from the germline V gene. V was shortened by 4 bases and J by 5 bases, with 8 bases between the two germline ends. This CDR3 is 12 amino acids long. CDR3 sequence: CASSVRVETQYF. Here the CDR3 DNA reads TGTGCCAGCAGTGTGAGGGTGGAGACCCAGTACTTC.

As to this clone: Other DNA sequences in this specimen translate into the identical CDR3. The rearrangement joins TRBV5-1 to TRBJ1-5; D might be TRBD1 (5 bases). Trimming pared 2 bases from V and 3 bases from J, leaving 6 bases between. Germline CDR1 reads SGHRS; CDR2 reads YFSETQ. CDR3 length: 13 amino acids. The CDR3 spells CASSLGDNQPQHF. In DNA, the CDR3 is TGCGCCAGCAGCTTAGGGGACAATCAGCCCCAGCATTTT.

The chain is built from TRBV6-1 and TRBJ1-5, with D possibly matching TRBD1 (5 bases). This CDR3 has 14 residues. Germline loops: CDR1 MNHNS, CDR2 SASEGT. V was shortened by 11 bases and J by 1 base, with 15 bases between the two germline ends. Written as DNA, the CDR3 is TGTGCCGGGGCCACTCAAACCAGCAATCAGCCCCAGCATTTT. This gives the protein CAGATQTSNQPQHF.

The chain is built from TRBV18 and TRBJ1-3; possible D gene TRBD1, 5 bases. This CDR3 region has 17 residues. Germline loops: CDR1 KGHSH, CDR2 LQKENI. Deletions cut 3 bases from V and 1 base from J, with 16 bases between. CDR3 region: CASSPTGGEGSGNTIYF. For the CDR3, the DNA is TGTGCCAGCTCACCGACCGGGGGGGAAGGTTCTGGAAACACCATATATTTT.

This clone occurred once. This CDR3 is CASTEGNTIYF. The CDR3, as DNA: TGTGCCAGCACTGAGGGAAACACCATATATTTT. The chain uses TRBV11-3 and TRBJ1-3; D ambiguous. Trimming removed 7 bases at V and 4 bases at J, with 5 bases between. Germline values: CDR1 SGHNT, CDR2 YENEEA. The length of the CDR3 is 11 residues. The full variable domain, completed using reference TRBV11-3 and TRBJ1-3, is EAGVVQSPRYKIIEKKQPVAFWCNPISGHNTLYWYLQNLGQGPELLIRYENEEAVDDSQLPKDRFSAERLKGVDSTLKIQPAELGDSAVYLCASTEGNTIYFGEGSWLTVV.

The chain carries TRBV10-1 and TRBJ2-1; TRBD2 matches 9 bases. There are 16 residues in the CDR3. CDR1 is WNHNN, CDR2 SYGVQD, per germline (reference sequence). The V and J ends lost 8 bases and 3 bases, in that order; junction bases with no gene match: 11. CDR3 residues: CASPYPRRGGYNEQFF. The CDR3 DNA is TGCGCCAGCCCCTATCCTAGGCGGGGGGGCTACAATGAGCAGTTCTTC.